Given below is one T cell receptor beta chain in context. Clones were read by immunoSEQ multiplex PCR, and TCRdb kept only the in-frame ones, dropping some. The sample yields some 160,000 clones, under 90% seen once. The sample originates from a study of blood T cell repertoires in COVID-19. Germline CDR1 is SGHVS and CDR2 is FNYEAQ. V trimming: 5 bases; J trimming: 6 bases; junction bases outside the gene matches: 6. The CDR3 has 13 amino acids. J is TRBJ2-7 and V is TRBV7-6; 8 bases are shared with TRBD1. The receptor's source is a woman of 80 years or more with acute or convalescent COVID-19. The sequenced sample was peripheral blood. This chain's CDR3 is CASSPGQDGEQYF. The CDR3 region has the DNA TGTGCCAGCAGCCCGGGACAGGACGGCGAGCAGTACTTC.